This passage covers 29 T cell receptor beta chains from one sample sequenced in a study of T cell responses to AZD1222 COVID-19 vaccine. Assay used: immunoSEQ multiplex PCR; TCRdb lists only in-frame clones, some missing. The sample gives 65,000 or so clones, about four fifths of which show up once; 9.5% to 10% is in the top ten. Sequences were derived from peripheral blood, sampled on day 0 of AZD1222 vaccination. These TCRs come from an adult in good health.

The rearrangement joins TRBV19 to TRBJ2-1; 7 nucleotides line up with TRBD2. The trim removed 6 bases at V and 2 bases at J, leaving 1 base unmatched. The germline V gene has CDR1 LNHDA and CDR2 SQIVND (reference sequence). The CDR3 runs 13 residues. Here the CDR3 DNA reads TGTGCCAGTAGGGGGGGGACCTACAATGAGCAGTTCTTC. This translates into CASRGGTYNEQFF. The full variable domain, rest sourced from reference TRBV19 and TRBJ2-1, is DGGITQSPKYLFRKEGQNVTLSCEQNLNHDAMYWYRQDPGQGLRLIYYSQIVNDFQKGDIAEGYSVSREKKESFPLTVTSAQKNPTAFYLCASRGGTYNEQFFGPGTRLTVL.

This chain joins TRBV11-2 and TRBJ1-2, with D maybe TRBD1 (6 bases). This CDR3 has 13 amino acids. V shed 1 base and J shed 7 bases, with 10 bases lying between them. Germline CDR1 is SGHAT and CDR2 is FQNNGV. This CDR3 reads CASSLVGGVGYTF. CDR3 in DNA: TGTGCCAGCAGCTTAGTAGGGGGGGTTGGCTACACCTTC.

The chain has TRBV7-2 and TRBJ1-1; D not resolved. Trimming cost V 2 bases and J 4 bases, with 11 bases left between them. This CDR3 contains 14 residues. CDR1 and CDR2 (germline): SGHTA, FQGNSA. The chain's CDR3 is CASSLSRTGTEAFF. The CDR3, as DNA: TGTGCCAGCAGCTTATCTCGGACGGGCACTGAAGCTTTCTTT.

The CDR3 loop is CASSLFGSGYTF. The CDR3 nucleotides read TGTGCCAGCAGTTTATTCGGGTCGGGCTACACCTTC. V is TRBV28 and J is TRBJ1-2; D remains unclear. Germline CDR1 is MDHEN and CDR2 is SYDVKM. The CDR3 extends over 12 amino acids. V lost 1 base and J 8 bases, leaving 8 bases between the germline ends.

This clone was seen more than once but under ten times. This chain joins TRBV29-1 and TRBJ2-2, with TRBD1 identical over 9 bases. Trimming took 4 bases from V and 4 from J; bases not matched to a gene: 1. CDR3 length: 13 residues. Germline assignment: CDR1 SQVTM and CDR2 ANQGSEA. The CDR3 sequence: CSVGQGVTGELFF. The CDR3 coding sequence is TGCAGCGTTGGACAGGGGGTCACCGGGGAGCTGTTTTTT.

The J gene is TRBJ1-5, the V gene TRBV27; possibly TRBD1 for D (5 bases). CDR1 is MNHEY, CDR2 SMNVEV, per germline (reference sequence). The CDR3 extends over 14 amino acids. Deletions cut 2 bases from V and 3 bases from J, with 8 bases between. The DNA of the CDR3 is TGTGCCAGCAGTTTACAGGGCTTCAATCAGCCCCAGCATTTT. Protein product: CASSLQGFNQPQHF.

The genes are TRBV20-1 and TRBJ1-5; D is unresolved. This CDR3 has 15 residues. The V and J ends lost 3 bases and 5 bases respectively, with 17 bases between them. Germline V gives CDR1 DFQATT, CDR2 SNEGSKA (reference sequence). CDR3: CSASSGSGSHQPQHF. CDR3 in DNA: TGCAGTGCTAGTTCGGGGTCAGGCAGTCATCAGCCCCAGCATTTT.

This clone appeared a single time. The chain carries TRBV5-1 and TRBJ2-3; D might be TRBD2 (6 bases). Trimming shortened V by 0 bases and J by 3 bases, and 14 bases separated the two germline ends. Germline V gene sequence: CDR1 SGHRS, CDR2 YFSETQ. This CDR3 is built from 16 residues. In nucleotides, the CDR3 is TGCGCCAGCAGCTTGGATCCCGGGGGTCAGACAGATACGCAGTATTTT. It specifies CASSLDPGGQTDTQYF.

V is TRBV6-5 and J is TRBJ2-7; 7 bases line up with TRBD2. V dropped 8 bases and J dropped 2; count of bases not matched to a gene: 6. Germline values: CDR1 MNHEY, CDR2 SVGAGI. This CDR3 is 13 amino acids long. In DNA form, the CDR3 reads TGTGCCAGCTTGAGCGGGGAGCCCTACGAGCAGTACTTC. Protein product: CASLSGEPYEQYF.

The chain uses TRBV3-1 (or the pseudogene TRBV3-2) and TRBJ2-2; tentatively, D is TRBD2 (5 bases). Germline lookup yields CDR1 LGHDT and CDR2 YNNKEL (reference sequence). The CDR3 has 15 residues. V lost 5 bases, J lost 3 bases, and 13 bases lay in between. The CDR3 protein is CASSTRPGDTGELFF. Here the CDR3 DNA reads TGTGCCAGCAGCACCCGCCCCGGGGACACCGGGGAGCTGTTTTTT.

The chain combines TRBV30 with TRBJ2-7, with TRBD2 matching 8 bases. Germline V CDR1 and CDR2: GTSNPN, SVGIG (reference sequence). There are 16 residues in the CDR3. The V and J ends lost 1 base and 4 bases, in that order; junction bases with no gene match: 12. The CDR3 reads CAWSAPGGPFFYEQYF. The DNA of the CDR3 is TGTGCCTGGAGTGCCCCGGGAGGGCCCTTTTTTTACGAGCAGTACTTC.

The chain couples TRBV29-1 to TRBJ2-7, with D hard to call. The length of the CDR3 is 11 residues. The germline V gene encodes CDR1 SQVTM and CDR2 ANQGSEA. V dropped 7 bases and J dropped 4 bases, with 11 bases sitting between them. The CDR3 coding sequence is TGCAGCGCTCGTGAAAATTACGAGCAGTACTTC. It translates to CSARENYEQYF.

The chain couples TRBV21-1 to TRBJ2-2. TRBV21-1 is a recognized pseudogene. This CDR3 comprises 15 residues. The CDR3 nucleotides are TGTGCCAGCAGCAAAGCGCTTTGGTTTCCCGGGGAGCTGTTTTTT. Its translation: CASSKALWFPGELFF.

The CDR3 loop reads CASSHGPTPNTEAFF. Here the CDR3 DNA reads TGTGCCAGCAGCCATGGACCCACTCCGAACACTGAAGCTTTCTTT. J is TRBJ1-1 and V is TRBV5-5; D remains unclear. This CDR3 has 15 residues. V gave up 4 bases and J gave up 1 base, with 14 bases separating them. Germline CDR1 reads SGHKS; CDR2 reads YYEKEE (reference sequence). Using reference TRBV5-5 and TRBJ1-1 for the parts outside the CDR3, the full variable domain is DAGVTQSPTHLIKTRGQQVTLRCSPISGHKSVSWYQQVLGQGPQFIFQYYEKEERGRGNFPDRFSARQFPNYSSELNVNALLLGDSALYLCASSHGPTPNTEAFFGQGTRLTVV.

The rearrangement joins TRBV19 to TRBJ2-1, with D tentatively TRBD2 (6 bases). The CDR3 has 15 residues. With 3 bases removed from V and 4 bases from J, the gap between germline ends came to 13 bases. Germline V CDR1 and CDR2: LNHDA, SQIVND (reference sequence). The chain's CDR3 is CASSIGGALYNEQFF. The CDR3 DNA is TGTGCCAGTAGTATCGGAGGGGCCCTATACAATGAGCAGTTCTTC.

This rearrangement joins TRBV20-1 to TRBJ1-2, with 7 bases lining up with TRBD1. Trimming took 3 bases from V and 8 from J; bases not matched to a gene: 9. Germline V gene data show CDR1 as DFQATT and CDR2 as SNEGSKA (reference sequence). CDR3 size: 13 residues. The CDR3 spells CSASPTGVRGYTF. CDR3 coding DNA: TGCAGTGCTAGTCCCACAGGGGTTCGCGGCTACACCTTC.

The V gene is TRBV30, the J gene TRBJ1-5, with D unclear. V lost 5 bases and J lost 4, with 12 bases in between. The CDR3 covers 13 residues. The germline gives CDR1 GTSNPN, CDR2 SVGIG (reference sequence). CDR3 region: CAWAPSSNQPQHF. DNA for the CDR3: TGTGCCTGGGCCCCCTCCTCAAATCAGCCCCAGCATTTT.

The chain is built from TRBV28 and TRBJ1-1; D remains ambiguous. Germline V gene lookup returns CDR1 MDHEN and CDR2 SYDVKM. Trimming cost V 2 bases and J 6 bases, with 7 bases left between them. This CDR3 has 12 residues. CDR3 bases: TGTGCCAGCAGTTTACGTACACCTGAAGCTTTCTTT. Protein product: CASSLRTPEAFF. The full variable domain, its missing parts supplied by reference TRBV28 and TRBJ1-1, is DVKVTQSSRYLVKRTGEKVFLECVQDMDHENMFWYRQDPGLGLRLIYFSYDVKMKEKGDIPEGYSVSREKKERFSLILESASTNQTSMYLCASSLRTPEAFFGQGTRLTVV.

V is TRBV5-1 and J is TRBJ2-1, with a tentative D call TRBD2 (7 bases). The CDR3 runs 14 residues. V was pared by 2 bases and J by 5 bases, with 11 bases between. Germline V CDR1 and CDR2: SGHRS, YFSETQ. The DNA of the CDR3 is TGCGCCAGCAGCTTCGGGGGGCTCAACAATGAGCAGTTCTTC. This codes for CASSFGGLNNEQFF.

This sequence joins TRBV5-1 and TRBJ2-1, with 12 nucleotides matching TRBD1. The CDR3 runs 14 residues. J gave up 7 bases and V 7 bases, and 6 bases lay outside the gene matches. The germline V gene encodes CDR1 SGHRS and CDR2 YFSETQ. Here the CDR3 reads CASLGQGAGNEQFF. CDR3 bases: TGCGCCAGCCTGGGACAGGGGGCAGGGAATGAGCAGTTCTTC.

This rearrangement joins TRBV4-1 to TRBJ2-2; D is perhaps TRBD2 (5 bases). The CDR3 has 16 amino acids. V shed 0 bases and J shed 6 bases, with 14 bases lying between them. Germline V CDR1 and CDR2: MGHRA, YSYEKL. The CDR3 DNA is TGCGCCAGCAGCCAAGATGCCGGACTCCTTCCCGGGGAGCTGTTTTTT. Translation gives CASSQDAGLLPGELFF.

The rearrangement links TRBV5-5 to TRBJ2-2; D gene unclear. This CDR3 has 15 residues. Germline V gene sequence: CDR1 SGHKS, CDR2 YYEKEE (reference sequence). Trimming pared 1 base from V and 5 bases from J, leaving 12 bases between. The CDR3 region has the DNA TGTGCCAGCAGCTTGAGGGTAGTGGGGACCGGGGAGCTGTTTTTT. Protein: CASSLRVVGTGELFF.

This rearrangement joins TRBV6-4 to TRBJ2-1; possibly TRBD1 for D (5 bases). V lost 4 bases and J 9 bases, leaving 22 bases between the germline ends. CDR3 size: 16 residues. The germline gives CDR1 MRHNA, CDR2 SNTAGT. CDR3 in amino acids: CASSAPRVQDNGEQFF. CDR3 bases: TGTGCCAGCAGTGCCCCCCGGGTCCAGGACAATGGTGAGCAGTTCTTC.

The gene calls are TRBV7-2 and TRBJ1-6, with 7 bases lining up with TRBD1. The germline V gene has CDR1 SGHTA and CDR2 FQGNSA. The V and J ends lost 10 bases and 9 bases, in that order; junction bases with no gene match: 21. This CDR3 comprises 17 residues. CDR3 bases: TGTGCCACGAGCTTAATGGTCCTGGACAGGAGGGGTTCACCCCTCCACTTT. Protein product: CATSLMVLDRRGSPLHF.

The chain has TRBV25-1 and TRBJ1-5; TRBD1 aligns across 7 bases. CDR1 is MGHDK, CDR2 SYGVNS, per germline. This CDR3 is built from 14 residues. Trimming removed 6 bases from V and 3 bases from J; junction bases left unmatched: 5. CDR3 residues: CASRGGQPNQPQHF. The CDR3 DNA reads TGTGCCAGCAGGGGGGGACAGCCCAATCAGCCCCAGCATTTT.

CDR3 sequence reads: CSVEDGGGYEQYF. CDR3 in DNA: TGCAGCGTTGAAGATGGAGGCGGCTACGAGCAGTACTTC. This chain uses TRBV29-1 with TRBJ2-7; D might be TRBD2 (5 bases). Germline V lookup: CDR1 SQVTM, CDR2 ANQGSEA. Trimming pared 0 bases from V and 3 bases from J, leaving 9 bases between. This CDR3 comprises 13 residues.

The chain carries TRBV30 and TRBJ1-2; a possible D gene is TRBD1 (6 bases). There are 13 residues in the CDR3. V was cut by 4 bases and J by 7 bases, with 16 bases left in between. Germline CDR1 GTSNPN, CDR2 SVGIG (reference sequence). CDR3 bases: TGTGCCTGGATACCCACAGGGTCGGGTGGCTACACCTTC. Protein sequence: CAWIPTGSGGYTF.

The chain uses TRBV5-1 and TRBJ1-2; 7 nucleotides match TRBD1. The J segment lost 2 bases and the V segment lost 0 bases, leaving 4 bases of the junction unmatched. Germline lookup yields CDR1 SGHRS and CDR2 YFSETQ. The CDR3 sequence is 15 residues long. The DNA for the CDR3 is TGCGCCAGCAGCTTGGGGGACAGAAGAAACTATGGCTACACCTTC. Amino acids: CASSLGDRRNYGYTF.

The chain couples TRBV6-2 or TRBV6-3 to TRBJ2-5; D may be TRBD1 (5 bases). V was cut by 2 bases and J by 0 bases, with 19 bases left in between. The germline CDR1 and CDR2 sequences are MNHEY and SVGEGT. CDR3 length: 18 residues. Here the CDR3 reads CASSYGAIAQMNQETQYF. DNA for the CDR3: TGTGCCAGCAGTTACGGGGCAATCGCGCAAATGAACCAAGAGACCCAGTACTTC.